The TCR beta chain under discussion was sequenced for a study of blood T cell repertoires in COVID-19. Across the whole study: COVID-19 samples collected from the United States, Italy and Spain covered acute and convalescent phases. T cells, B-cell-depleted T cells, or PBMCs supplied cDNA or gDNA.

Per the original methods: By means of reference gene primer amplification, nucleated cell counts were estimated. Only in-frame clones appear in the TCRdb table, and some are missing; sequencing was by immunoSEQ multiplex PCR. V, J and clone size were drawn from that table, and D and trimming were deduced from the DNA. The table has 350,000 to 450,000 clones, 85% seen once. Per germline, CDR1 SQVTM and CDR2 ANQGSEA. This CDR3 has 16 amino acids. J was trimmed by 8 bases and V by 6 bases; bases with no gene match: 17. The sequenced sample was peripheral blood. The receptor was isolated from a woman between 18 and 30 years old with acute or convalescent COVID-19. The chain links TRBV29-1 to TRBJ2-1; 9 bases map to TRBD1. Written as DNA, the CDR3 is TGCAGCGTGCCGACACCGGGACAGGGTCGTAGGGATGAGCAGTTCTTC. This translates into CSVPTPGQGRRDEQFF.